This TCR beta chain is drawn from a study of shared clonotypes between healthy human individuals (dated by TCRdb to 2018 to 2021). In the study overall: The cohort included three men and a couple of women between 18 and 49 years of age. Different laboratories and diverse techniques were used to prepare libraries and sequence TCR repertoires, to increase sequencing depth and limit assay-specific biases. Blood TCR repertoires of about 5 healthy adults were deeply sequenced to estimate repertoire size and the extent of clonotype sharing between individuals. Between about 0.9 and 8.9 billion PBMCs per donor were obtained by leukapheresis. For each donor, three plates each were used for CD4 naive and CD4 memory, two plates were used for CD8 naive, and one plate was used for CD8 memory. Here is what the overall study found, with its caveats: The small number of donors limited the genetic and exposure-history diversity represented. Incomplete sequencing was indicated by rarefaction of sorted-subset datasets, despite the large sequencing depth. Naive subsets generally had larger estimated clonotype richness than memory subsets. Sampling was limited to blood, and TCR repertoires in tissue likely differ from TCR repertoires in blood. Clonotypes shared by all four sorted-subset donors showed higher generation probabilities than non-shared clonotypes. Pairwise subsampling indicated that sequencing depth was expected to affect the degree of clonotype sharing among donors. When a few donors were compared, the shared fraction of clonotypes was around 4.6% for naive CD4, roughly 3.4% for naive CD8, 2% to 2.5% for memory CD4, and 0.4% for memory CD8.

Using the deep immunoSEQ assay, TCR CDR3 regions were amplified from genomic DNA by multiplex PCR. Genomic DNA extracted from each cell subset was distributed evenly over all wells of several immunoSEQ 96-well plates, and each plate served as one replicate. Each replicate PCR for sorted subsets received about 180 ng genomic DNA, equal to roughly 29,000 T cell genomes. Purified libraries were measured with a Qubit 3.0 fluorometer, size-checked on a Bioanalyzer 2100, and measured again with the KAPA Library Quantification kit. Every immunoSEQ 96-well plate was sequenced on a separate single-read 150-cycle Illumina NextSeq 550 flow cell. The authors processed their data as follows. Because the immunoSEQ output held only junctional sequences and lacked quality scores, the filtering could not match the filtering applied to full-length reads. Sequences were annotated with PyIR, a Python wrapper for IgBLAST v1.9, and V/J genes and CDR3 were assigned using IMGT germline references. Any read was removed if the V/J assignment was weak (E-value above 1e-6), the CDR3 was missing, or the read contained stop codons, out-of-frame junctions, or ambiguous translated residues. A V3J clonotype was defined by an identical inferred V gene, J gene, and CDR3 amino acid sequence. The percentage overlap between two repertoires was calculated by dividing the number of shared unique clonotypes by the size of the smaller repertoire. RTK rarefaction, the Chao1 estimator, and Recon v2.1 estimates of unobserved clonotypes were used to assess repertoire richness. OLGA was used to compute generation probabilities for all TCRbeta clonotypes that the gDNA method yielded from a few donors. Not all clones reach the TCRdb copy of this immuneACCESS table, which keeps in-frame sequences only. Checked studies attribute under half of the gap to unresolved V genes and leave the rest unexplained. The V and J calls and clone size were taken over from that table, and D and trimming were inferred from the DNA. The sample yields hundreds of thousands of clones; about 92% were counted once. The top ten hold around 24% of the sample.

From the cysteine up to the phenylalanine, the CDR3 has a length of 16 residues. Only the CDR3 DNA is retained, 48 bases long and in frame from the first base. The germline V gene (reference sequence) provides CDR1 SEHNR and CDR2 FQNEAQ. The V and J ends are trimmed by 1 base and 2 bases, leaving 15 bases between them. A remark on this clone: No cognate antigen has been identified for it. Per-nucleotide qualities are absent, and no much larger clonotype sits a single base away.

CD8 naive samples were CD45RO-negative cells positively selected for CCR7, giving a CD45RA+CCR7+ population that excluded TemRA cells. The donors were healthy, HIV-negative adults with no recently reported acute infections or vaccinations. All donors were Caucasian adults living in Nashville, Tennessee, USA. After blood collection by leukapheresis, PBMCs were isolated using Ficoll-Histopaque density gradient centrifugation and then cryopreserved in the vapor phase of liquid nitrogen. Analytical flow cytometry was used to check the purity and quantity of every magnetically sorted T cell population. Genomic DNA was isolated from each sorted fraction and quantified by UV absorbance on a Nanodrop 2000c.

The specimen sequenced was naive CD8+ T cells sorted from blood. Interpreted using the paper, the cell subset or site label stands for: CD45RA+CCR7+. Here the chain combines TRBV7-9 and TRBJ2-7, and the D gene may be TRBD2, 6 bases matching. The receptor's source is a man aged 25-45 years in good health. For the CDR3, the sequence is CASSLGPGLATYEQYF. DNA sequence: TGTGCCAGCAGCTTAGGTCCGGGACTGGCGACCTACGAGCAGTACTTC.